The 5 T cell receptor beta chains in this list originate from one sample, sequenced in a study of neurological immune-mediated disorders. TCRdb itself ran the 5' RACE reads through MiXCR, one entry per CDR3 protein. The table lists over 35,000 distinct CDR3 sequences, roughly 2.5% of them singletons. The specimen sequenced was PBMCs. Receptors were obtained from a man in his fifties or sixties with multiple sclerosis.

This clonotype was seen repeatedly, ten times or more. The V and J genes are TRBV12-3 or TRBV12-4 and TRBJ2-1; D may be TRBD1 or TRBD2 (6 bases each). This CDR3 spans 14 amino acids. V was pared by 1 base and J by 7 bases, with 11 bases between. The CDR3 DNA sequence: TGTGCCAGCAGTTTAGGCCAGGGGAGGAATGAGCAGTTCTTC. It is translated as CASSLGQGRNEQFF.

This clonotype was recorded many times. This chain connects TRBV7-2 to TRBJ2-7, with D possibly being TRBD2 (6 bases). Germline assignment: CDR1 SGHTA and CDR2 FQGNSA. This CDR3 region has 12 residues. V was trimmed by 5 bases and J by 6 bases, leaving 11 bases between them. CDR3 DNA sequence: TGTGCCAGCAGCAGTTACGGGAGCGAGCAGTACTTC. This sequence encodes CASSSYGSEQYF. The full variable domain, with the rest looked up from reference TRBV7-2 and TRBJ2-7, is GAGVSQSPSNKVTEKGKDVELRCDPISGHTALYWYRQSLGQGLEFLIYFQGNSAPDKSGLPSDRFSAERTGGSVSTLTIQRTQQEDSAVYLCASSSYGSEQYFGPGTRLTVT.

This clonotype was observed at least ten times. This sequence joins TRBV3-1 and TRBJ1-1; possibly TRBD1 for D (6 bases). The germline V gene has CDR1 LGHDT and CDR2 YNNKEL (reference sequence). The length of the CDR3 is 15 residues. Trimming removed 0 bases at V and 11 bases at J, with 19 bases between. The chain's CDR3 is CASSQDPRSTGGAFF. CDR3 DNA: TGTGCCAGCAGCCAAGACCCCCGGTCGACAGGCGGCGCTTTCTTT.

This clonotype was seen repeatedly, ten times or more. V gene TRBV28 combines with J gene TRBJ2-7; tentatively, D is TRBD2 (5 bases). Between the trimmed V and J ends, which lost 7 bases and 3 bases, there was a span of 16 bases. CDR1 is MDHEN, CDR2 SYDVKM, per germline. There are 14 residues in the CDR3. Here the CDR3 DNA reads TGTGCCAGCACCCTTCCGCGGGTCGACTACGAGCAGTACTTC. Translated: CASTLPRVDYEQYF.

This clonotype was observed many times. The gene calls are TRBV12-3 or TRBV12-4 and TRBJ1-1; no definite D call. This CDR3 is built from 13 residues. Trimming removed 4 bases from V and 1 base from J, with 7 bases in between. The CDR3, as DNA: TGTGCCAGCAGTTGGGGTCCGAACACTGAAGCTTTCTTT. It translates to CASSWGPNTEAFF.